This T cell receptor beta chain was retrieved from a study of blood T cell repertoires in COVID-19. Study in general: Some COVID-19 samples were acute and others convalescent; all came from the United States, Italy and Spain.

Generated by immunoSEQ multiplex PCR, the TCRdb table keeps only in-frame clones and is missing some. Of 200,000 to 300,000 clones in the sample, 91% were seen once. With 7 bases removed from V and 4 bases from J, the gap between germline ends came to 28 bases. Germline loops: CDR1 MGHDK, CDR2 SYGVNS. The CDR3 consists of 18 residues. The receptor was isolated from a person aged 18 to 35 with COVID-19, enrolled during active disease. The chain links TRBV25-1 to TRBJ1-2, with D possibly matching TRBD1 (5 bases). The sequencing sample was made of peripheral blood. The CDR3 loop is CASTPSEKTDPHRYGYTF. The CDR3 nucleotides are TGTGCCAGCACGCCATCCGAAAAGACAGATCCCCATCGCTATGGCTACACCTTC.